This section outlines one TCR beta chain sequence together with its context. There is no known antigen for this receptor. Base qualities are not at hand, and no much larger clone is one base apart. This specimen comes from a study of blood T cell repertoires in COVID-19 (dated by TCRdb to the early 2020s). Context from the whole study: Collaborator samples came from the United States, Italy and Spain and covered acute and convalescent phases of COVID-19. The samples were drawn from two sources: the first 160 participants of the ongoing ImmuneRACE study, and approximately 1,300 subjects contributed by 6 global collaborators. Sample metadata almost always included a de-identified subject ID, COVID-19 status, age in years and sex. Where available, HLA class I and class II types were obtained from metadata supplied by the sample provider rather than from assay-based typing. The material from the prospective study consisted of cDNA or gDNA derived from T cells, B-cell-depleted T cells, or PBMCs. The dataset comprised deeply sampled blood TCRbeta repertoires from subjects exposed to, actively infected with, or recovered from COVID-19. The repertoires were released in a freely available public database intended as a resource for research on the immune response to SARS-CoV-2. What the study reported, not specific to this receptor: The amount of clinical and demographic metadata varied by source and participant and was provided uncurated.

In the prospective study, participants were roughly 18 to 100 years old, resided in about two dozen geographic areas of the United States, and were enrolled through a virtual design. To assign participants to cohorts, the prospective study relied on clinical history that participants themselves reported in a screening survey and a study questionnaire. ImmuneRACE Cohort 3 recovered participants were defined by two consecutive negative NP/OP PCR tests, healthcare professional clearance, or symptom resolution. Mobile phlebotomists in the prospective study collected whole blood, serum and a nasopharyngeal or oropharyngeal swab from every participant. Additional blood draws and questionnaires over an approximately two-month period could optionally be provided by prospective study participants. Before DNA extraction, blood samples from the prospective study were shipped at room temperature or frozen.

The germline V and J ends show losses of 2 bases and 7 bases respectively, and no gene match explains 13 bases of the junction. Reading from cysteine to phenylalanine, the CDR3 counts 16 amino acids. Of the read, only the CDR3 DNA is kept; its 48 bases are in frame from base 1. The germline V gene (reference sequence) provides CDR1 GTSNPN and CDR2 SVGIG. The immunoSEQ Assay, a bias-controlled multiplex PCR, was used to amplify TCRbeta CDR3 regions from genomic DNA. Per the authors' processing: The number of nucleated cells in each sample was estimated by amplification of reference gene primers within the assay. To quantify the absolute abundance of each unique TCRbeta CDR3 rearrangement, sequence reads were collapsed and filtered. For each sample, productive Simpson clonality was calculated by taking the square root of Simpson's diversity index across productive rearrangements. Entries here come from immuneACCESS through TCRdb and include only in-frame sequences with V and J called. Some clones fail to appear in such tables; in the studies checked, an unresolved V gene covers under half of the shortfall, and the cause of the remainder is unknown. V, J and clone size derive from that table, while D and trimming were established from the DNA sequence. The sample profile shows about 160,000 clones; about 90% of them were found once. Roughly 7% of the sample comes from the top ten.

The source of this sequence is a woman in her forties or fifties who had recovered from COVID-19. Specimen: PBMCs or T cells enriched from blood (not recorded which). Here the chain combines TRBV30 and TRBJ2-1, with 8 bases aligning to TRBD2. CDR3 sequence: CAWSRGGGPVLNEQFF. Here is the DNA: TGTGCCTGGAGTAGAGGCGGGGGGCCCGTTTTGAATGAGCAGTTCTTC.